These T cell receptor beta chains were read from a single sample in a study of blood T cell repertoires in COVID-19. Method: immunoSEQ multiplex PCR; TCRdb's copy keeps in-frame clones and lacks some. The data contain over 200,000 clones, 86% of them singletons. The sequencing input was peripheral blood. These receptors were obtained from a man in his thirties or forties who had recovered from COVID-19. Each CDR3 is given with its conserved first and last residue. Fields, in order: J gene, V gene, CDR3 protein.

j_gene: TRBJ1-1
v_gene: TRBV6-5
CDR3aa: CASSPVRGLVAFF

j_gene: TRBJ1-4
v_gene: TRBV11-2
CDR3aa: CACTFLGGNGVSEKLFF

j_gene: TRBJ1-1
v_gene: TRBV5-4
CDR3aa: CASRRRRGGNTEAFF

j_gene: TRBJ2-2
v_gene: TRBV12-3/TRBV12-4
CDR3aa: CASAYGELFF

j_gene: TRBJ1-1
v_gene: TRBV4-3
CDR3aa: CASSQDMGDIGRVGAFF

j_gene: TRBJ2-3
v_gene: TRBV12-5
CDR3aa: CASGLVWDRGTDTQYF

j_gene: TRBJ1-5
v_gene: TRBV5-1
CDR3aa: CASSLDGTDNQPQHF

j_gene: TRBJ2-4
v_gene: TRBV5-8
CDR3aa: CASSLQGNIQYF

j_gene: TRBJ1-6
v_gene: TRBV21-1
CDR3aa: CASSPQGTSNSPLHF

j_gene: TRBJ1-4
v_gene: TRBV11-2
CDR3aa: CASSLGTGTEKLFF

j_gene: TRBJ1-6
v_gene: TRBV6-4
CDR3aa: CASSASPGNSPLHF

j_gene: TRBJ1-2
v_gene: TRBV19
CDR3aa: CASTPFSNYGYTF

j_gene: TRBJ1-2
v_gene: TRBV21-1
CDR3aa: CASSKVGGAGGYTF

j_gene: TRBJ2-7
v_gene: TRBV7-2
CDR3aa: CASSYGRDRGRYSIHEQYF

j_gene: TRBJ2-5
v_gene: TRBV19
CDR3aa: CASRMTGEAETQYF

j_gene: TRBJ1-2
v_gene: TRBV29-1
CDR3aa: CSARTGLGRYGYTF

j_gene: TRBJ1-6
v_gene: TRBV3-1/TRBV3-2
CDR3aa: CASSEGQGPHF

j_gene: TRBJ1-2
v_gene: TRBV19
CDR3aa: CASSRDRPGANYGYTF

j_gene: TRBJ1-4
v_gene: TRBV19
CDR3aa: CASSLWTGREEKLFF

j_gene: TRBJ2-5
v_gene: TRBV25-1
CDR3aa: CASSGRGAETQYF

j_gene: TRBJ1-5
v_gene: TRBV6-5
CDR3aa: CASSSTPAGRNQPQHF

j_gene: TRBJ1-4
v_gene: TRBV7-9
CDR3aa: CASSLDLRGEKLFF

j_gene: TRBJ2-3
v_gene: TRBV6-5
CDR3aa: CATQPAGRSGTQYF

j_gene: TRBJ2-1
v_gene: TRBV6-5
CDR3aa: CASTRGSGALSEQFF

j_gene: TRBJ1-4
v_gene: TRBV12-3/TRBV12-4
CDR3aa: CASRPNLGGLFF

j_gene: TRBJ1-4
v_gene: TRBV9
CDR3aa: CASSVATGGPNEKLFF

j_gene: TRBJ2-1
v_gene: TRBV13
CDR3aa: CASHARGYNEQFF